A selection of T cell receptor beta chains follows, all from one sample in a study of blood T cell repertoires in COVID-19. The table came from immunoSEQ multiplex PCR; TCRdb's copy has only in-frame clones and leaves some out. The table includes roughly 300,000 clones, nearly 90% detected once. Sequenced: PBMCs or T cells enriched from blood (not recorded which). These TCRs come from a woman aged 30 to 39 who had recovered from COVID-19. CDR3s include the opening cysteine and the closing phenylalanine or tryptophan. D genes are given only for firm matches. Size values are once, few and many counts, or a class for expanded clones, and some rows have none.

d_gene | j_gene | v_gene | abundance | CDR3aa | CDR3nt
TRBD1 | TRBJ2-1 | TRBV2 | once | CASTFRGTGGSNEQFF | TGTGCCAGCACCTTCCGGGGGACAGGGGGTTCGAATGAGCAGTTCTTC
- | TRBJ1-1 | TRBV27 | - | CASSTSTENTEAFF | TGTGCCAGCAGTACCTCGACAGAAAACACTGAAGCTTTCTTT
- | TRBJ1-2 | TRBV2 | - | CASSDRGGDYGYTF | TGTGCCAGCAGTGATCGAGGGGGTGACTATGGCTACACCTTC
- | TRBJ1-6 | TRBV30 | - | CAWSVLWSSYNSPLHF | TGTGCCTGGAGTGTACTCTGGAGCTCCTATAATTCACCCCTCCACTTT
- | TRBJ1-4 | TRBV15 | few | CATSILRGENEKLFF | TGTGCCACCAGCATCCTTCGTGGGGAGAATGAAAAACTGTTTTTT
TRBD2 | TRBJ2-2 | TRBV4-1 | - | CASSQVGLAHDQLFF | TGCGCCAGCAGCCAAGTGGGACTAGCCCACGACCAGCTGTTTTTT
- | TRBJ2-7 | TRBV9 | few | CASSPAGYEQYF | TGTGCCAGCAGCCCGGCGGGCTACGAGCAGTACTTC
- | TRBJ1-1 | TRBV5-4 | few | CASSSDQGSTEAFF | TGTGCCAGCAGCTCCGACCAGGGTAGCACTGAAGCTTTCTTT
TRBD1 | TRBJ1-4 | TRBV19 | - | CASSIDRGREKLFF | TGTGCCAGTAGTATCGACAGGGGAAGGGAAAAACTGTTTTTT
TRBD1 | TRBJ1-1 | TRBV5-1 | few | CASSQGDRGTTEAFF | TGCGCCAGCAGCCAGGGGGACAGGGGTACGACTGAAGCTTTCTTT
TRBD1 | TRBJ1-6 | TRBV5-6 | - | CASSLEGALSPLHF | TGTGCCAGCAGCTTGGAGGGGGCTCTATCACCCCTCCACTTT
- | TRBJ1-5 | TRBV5-1 | once | CASSLGNGGQPQHF | TGCGCCAGCAGCTTGGGGAACGGAGGACAGCCCCAGCATTTT
TRBD1 | TRBJ2-3 | TRBV4-1 | - | CASSHTTGASGDTQYF | TGCGCCAGCAGCCATACCACAGGGGCCTCGGGGGATACGCAGTATTTT
TRBD1 | TRBJ1-2 | TRBV5-6 | - | CASSFGTGGSYGYTF | TGTGCCAGCAGCTTCGGGACAGGGGGCTCCTATGGCTACACCTTC
TRBD2 | TRBJ2-5 | TRBV7-2 | - | CASSSRYSGGQETQYF | TGTGCCAGCAGCTCGCGGTACTCGGGGGGGCAAGAGACCCAGTACTTC
- | TRBJ1-5 | TRBV7-8 | - | CASSPVGPLGNQPQHF | TGTGCCAGCAGCCCCGTGGGGCCCTTGGGCAATCAGCCCCAGCATTTT
TRBD1 | TRBJ1-5 | TRBV10-3 | once | CAISESTGGLQPQHF | TGTGCCATCAGTGAGTCGACAGGGGGACTCCAGCCCCAGCATTTT
- | TRBJ1-2 | TRBV27 | - | CASSLQGLGNYGYTF | TGTGCCAGCAGCCTACAGGGCCTAGGGAACTATGGCTACACCTTC
TRBD1 | TRBJ1-1 | TRBV5-1 | - | CASSRTGDNTEAFF | TGCGCCAGCAGCCGGACAGGGGACAACACTGAAGCTTTCTTT
TRBD1 | TRBJ1-4 | TRBV7-9 | - | CASSPDVQGGEKLFF | TGTGCCAGCAGCCCAGACGTACAGGGGGGTGAAAAACTGTTTTTT
- | TRBJ2-5 | TRBV13 | - | CASRGGTQETQYF | TGTGCCAGCAGGGGGGGAACCCAAGAGACCCAGTACTTC
TRBD1 | TRBJ1-1 | TRBV29-1 | - | CSAVMGQSNTEAFF | TGCAGCGCAGTGATGGGACAGTCGAACACTGAAGCTTTCTTT
- | TRBJ2-5 | TRBV7-2 | - | CASSPNRETQYF | TGTGCCAGCAGCCCAAACCGGGAGACCCAGTACTTC
TRBD1 | TRBJ1-2 | TRBV29-1 | - | CSVLQGAREYGYTF | TGCAGCGTTCTGCAGGGGGCGAGGGAGTACGGCTACACCTTC
TRBD1 | TRBJ1-2 | TRBV4-2 | - | CASSHPGTGGLGYTF | TGTGCCAGCAGCCACCCCGGGACAGGGGGCTTAGGCTACACCTTC